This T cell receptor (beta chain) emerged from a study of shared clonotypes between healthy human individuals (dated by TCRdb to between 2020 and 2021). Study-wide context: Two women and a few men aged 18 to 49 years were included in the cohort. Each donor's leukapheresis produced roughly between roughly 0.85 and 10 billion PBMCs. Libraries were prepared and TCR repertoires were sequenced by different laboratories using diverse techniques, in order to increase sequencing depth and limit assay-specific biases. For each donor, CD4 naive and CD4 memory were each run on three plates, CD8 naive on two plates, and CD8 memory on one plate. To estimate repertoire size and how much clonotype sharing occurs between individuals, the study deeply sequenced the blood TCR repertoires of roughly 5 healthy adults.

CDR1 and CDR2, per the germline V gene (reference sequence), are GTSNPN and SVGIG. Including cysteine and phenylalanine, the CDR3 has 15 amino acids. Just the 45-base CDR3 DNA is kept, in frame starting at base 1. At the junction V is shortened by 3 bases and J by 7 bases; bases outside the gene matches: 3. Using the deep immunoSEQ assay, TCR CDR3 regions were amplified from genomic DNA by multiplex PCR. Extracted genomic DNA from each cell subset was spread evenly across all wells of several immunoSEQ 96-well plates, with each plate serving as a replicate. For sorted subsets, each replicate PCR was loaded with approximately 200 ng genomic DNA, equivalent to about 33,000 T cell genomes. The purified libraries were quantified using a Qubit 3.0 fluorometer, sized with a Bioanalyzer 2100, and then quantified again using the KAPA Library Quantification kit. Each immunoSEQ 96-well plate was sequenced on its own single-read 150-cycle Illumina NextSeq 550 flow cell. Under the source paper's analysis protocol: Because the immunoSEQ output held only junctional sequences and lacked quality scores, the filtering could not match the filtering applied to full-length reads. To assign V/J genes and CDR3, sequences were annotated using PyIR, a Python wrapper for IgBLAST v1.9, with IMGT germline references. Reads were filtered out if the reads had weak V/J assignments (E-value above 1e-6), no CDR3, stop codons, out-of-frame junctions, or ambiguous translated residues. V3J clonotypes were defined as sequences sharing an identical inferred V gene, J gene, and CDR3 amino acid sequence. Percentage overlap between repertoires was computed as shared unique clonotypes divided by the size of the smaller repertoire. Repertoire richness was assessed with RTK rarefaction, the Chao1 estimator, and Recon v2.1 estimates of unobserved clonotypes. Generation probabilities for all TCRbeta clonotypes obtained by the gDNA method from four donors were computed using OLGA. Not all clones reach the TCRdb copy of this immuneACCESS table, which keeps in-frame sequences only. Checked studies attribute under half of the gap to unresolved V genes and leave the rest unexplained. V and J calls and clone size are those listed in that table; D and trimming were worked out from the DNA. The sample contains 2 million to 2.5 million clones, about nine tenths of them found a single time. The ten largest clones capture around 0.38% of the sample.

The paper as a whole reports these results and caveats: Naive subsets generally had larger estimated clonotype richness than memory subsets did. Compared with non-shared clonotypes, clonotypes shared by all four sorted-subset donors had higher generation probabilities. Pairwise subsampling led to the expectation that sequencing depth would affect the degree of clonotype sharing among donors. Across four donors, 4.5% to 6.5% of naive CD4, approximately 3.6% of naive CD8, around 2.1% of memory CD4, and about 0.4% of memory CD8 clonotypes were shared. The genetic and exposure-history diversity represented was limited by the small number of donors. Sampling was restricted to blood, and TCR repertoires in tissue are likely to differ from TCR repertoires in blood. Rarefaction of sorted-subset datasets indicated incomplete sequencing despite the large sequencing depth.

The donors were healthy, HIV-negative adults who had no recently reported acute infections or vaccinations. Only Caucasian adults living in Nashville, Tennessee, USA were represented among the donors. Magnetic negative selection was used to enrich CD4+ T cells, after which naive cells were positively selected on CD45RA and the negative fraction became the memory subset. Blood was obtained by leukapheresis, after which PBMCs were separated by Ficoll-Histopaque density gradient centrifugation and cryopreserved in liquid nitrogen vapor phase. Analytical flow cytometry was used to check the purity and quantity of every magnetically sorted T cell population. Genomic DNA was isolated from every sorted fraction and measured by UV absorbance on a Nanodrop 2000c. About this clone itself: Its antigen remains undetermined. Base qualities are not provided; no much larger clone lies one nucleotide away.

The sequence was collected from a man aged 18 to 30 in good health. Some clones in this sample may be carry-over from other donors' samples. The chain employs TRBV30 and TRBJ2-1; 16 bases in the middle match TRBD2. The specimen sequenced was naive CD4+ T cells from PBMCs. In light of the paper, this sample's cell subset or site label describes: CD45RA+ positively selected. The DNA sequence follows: TGTGCCTGGAGCCAGGGACTAGCGGGGGGGAATGAGCAGTTCTTC. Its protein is CAWSQGLAGGNEQFF.